This is a list of T cell receptor beta chains from one sample in a study of blood T cell repertoires in COVID-19. The table came from immunoSEQ multiplex PCR; TCRdb's copy has only in-frame clones and leaves some out. The table has a few hundred thousand clones, roughly 85% seen once; the top ten hold 2.5% to 3%. Sequencing was performed on PBMCs or T cells enriched from blood (not recorded which). The receptors were sampled from a woman aged 45-65 years who had recovered from COVID-19. Both conserved end residues are part of each CDR3. A D gene is named only where the DNA matches it firmly. Only part of the rows carry a size: once, few, many, or a class if the clone is expanded.

v_gene	j_gene	d_gene	abundance	CDR3aa
TRBV5-4	TRBJ1-2	TRBD1	.	CASSFPGQGSFYGYTF
TRBV6-5	TRBJ2-5	.	.	CASSSSYGSLLETQYF
TRBV21-1	TRBJ2-3	.	.	CASNQGRLAGTDTQYF
TRBV19	TRBJ2-5	.	.	CASSAGVSKTQYF
TRBV19	TRBJ1-3	.	few	CASSIQGRANTIYF
TRBV2	TRBJ1-6	TRBD1	.	CASSVGQGDNSPLHF
TRBV7-2	TRBJ2-2	.	.	CASSLRAGGAGELFF
TRBV4-1	TRBJ1-2	.	.	CASSQDLIGWGYTF
TRBV5-4	TRBJ1-1	.	once	CASSLDRATEAFF
TRBV3-1/TRBV3-2	TRBJ1-5	TRBD1	.	CASSQDSRGNQPQHF
TRBV29-1	TRBJ2-7	TRBD2	.	CSVGSSAGAFGEQYF
TRBV7-2	TRBJ1-1	.	.	CASSPSGGAVSGAFF
TRBV6-2/TRBV6-3	TRBJ1-5	.	few	CASSNGLENQPQHF
TRBV28	TRBJ1-6	.	.	CASSPRTDSPLHF
TRBV5-1	TRBJ1-3	.	.	CASSLDNSGNTIYF
TRBV30	TRBJ1-1	.	.	CAWRVIQGRAFF
TRBV6-5	TRBJ1-2	TRBD1	once	CASRPQGYYGYTF
TRBV7-2	TRBJ2-1	TRBD1	once	CASSPDRGGFNEQFF
TRBV6-5	TRBJ1-2	TRBD1	many	CASSYQRTGGSYGYTF
TRBV6-5	TRBJ2-1	.	.	CASSYHGSRGNEQFF
TRBV12-5	TRBJ1-1	.	.	CASGYGQTNTEAFF
TRBV2	TRBJ1-6	TRBD1	.	CASTRQGDNSPLHF